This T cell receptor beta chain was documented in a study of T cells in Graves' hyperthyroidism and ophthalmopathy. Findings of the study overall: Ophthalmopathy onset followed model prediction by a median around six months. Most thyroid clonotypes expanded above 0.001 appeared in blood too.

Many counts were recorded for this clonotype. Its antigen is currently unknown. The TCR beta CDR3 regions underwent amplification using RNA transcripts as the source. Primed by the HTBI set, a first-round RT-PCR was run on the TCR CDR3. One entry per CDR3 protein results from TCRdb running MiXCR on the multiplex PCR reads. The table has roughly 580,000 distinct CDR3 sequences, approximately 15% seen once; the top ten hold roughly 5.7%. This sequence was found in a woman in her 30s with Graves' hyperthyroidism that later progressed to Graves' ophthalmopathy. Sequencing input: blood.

Written as DNA, the CDR3 is TGCAGTGCTAGAAGGGGGCTCGATGACAATCAGCCCCAGCATTTT. It is translated as CSARRGLDDNQPQHF. V usage is TRBV20-1 and J usage is TRBJ1-5; 7 nucleotides match TRBD1. This CDR3 has 15 residues. The J segment lost 3 bases and the V segment lost 2 bases, leaving 7 bases of the junction unmatched. Germline V CDR1 and CDR2: DFQATT, SNEGSKA (reference sequence).